Presented here are 29 T cell receptor beta chains from one specimen sequenced in a study of control samples from healthy donors and cancer patients. Generated by immunoSEQ multiplex PCR, the TCRdb table keeps only in-frame clones and is missing some. The table records about 77,000 clones, 80% to 95% of them present only once. Sequenced material: blood. The receptors derive from a woman aged 55-69 years in good health.

The rearrangement links TRBV7-3 to TRBJ1-6; TRBD1 agrees at 8 bases. The CDR3 is 14 amino acids. V was pared by 5 bases and J by 7 bases, with 4 bases of the junction left unmatched. The germline gives CDR1 SGHTA, CDR2 FQGTGA. The CDR3 here is CASSQGQGNSPLHF. CDR3 nucleotides: TGTGCCAGCAGCCAAGGACAGGGAAATTCACCCCTCCACTTT. The full variable domain, its missing parts supplied by reference TRBV7-3 and TRBJ1-6, is GAGVSQTPSNKVTEKGKYVELRCDPISGHTALYWYRQSLGQGPEFLIYFQGTGAADDSGLPNDRFFAVRPEGSVSTLKIQRTERGDSAVYLCASSQGQGNSPLHFGNGTRLTVT.

J is TRBJ1-2 and V is TRBV19, with TRBD1 as a possible D gene (5 bases). The germline gives CDR1 LNHDA, CDR2 SQIVND (reference sequence). Trimming cost V 6 bases and J 2 bases, with 10 bases left between them. CDR3 length equals 13 residues. Here the CDR3 reads CASRETVNYGYTF. The CDR3 DNA follows: TGTGCCAGTAGAGAGACAGTCAACTATGGCTACACCTTC. The full variable domain, completed using reference TRBV19 and TRBJ1-2, is DGGITQSPKYLFRKEGQNVTLSCEQNLNHDAMYWYRQDPGQGLRLIYYSQIVNDFQKGDIAEGYSVSREKKESFPLTVTSAQKNPTAFYLCASRETVNYGYTFGSGTRLTVV.

The chain combines TRBV5-1 with TRBJ1-4, with D uncertain. V lost 0 bases to trimming and J lost 0 bases, with 9 bases between them. In germline, CDR1 is SGHRS, CDR2 YFSETQ. The CDR3 is made up of 16 amino acids. Here the CDR3 reads CASSLGGYATNEKLFF. DNA for the CDR3: TGCGCCAGCAGCTTGGGCGGTTATGCAACTAATGAAAAACTGTTTTTT.

The chain joins TRBV4-2 to TRBJ1-2, with D perhaps matching TRBD1 (6 bases). CDR1 and CDR2 (germline): LGHNA, YNFKEQ. V was shortened by 0 bases and J by 3 bases, with 11 bases between the two germline ends. CDR3 length equals 15 residues. CDR3 region: CASSQDQGQDYGYTF. The DNA for the CDR3 is TGTGCCAGCAGCCAAGATCAGGGACAAGACTATGGCTACACCTTC.

This chain joins TRBV19 and TRBJ2-3, with D possibly being TRBD1 (6 bases). The CDR3 spans 17 residues. V was shortened by 0 bases and J by 2 bases, with 15 bases between the two germline ends. Germline values: CDR1 LNHDA, CDR2 SQIVND (reference sequence). The CDR3 sequence is CASSIEGRQEYTDTQYF. CDR3 nucleotide sequence: TGTGCCAGTAGTATAGAAGGTCGACAGGAGTACACAGATACGCAGTATTTT.

The gene calls are TRBV27 and TRBJ2-1, with 8 bases matching TRBD1. The germline CDR1 and CDR2 sequences are MNHEY and SMNVEV (reference sequence). V trimming: 2 bases; J trimming: 8 bases; junction bases outside the gene matches: 8. This CDR3 contains 15 residues. CDR3 nucleotides: TGTGCCAGCAGTTTAGGTCAGGGGGCGTCCCATGAGCAGTTCTTC. This sequence encodes CASSLGQGASHEQFF.

The chain has TRBV6-1 and TRBJ2-7; the D is unclear. Germline lookup yields CDR1 MNHNS and CDR2 SASEGT. CDR3 length equals 16 residues. The V end was cut by 3 bases, the J end by 3 bases, with 18 bases between. CDR3 DNA: TGTGCCAGCAGTGAGCCGGGTCTCCCTTCGGGCTACGAGCAGTACTTC. Protein product: CASSEPGLPSGYEQYF.

The sample holds one count of this clone. The V gene is TRBV6-5, the J gene TRBJ1-1, with 7 bases identical to TRBD1. The CDR3 has 15 residues. V lost 8 bases to trimming and J lost 4 bases; unmatched junction nucleotides: 13. Germline V gene data show CDR1 as MNHEY and CDR2 as SVGAGI. This CDR3 reads CASRRPTGEGTEAFF. The DNA of the CDR3 is TGTGCCAGCCGAAGACCTACAGGGGAGGGCACTGAAGCTTTCTTT.

The V gene is TRBV9, the J gene TRBJ2-5, with D possibly being TRBD2 (5 bases). Trimming removed 0 bases from V and 5 bases from J, with 17 bases in between. The CDR3 has 16 amino acids. The germline V gene has CDR1 SGDLS and CDR2 YYNGEE. Here the CDR3 DNA reads TGTGCCAGCAGCGTAGCTGGTGCGGGTGGTTGGGAGACCCAGTACTTC. This codes for CASSVAGAGGWETQYF.

The chain recombines TRBV6-5 with TRBJ2-1, with 7 bases that match TRBD1. The CDR3 is 15 amino acids. V lost 4 bases to trimming and J lost 3 bases; unmatched junction nucleotides: 6. The germline CDR1 and CDR2 sequences are MNHEY and SVGAGI. CDR3 region: CASSSQGQSYNEQFF. In nucleotides, the CDR3 is TGTGCCAGCAGTTCCCAGGGACAGAGCTACAATGAGCAGTTCTTC.

The rearrangement joins TRBV5-4 to TRBJ1-4; 7 nucleotides agree with TRBD1. There are 15 residues in the CDR3. Germline CDR1 reads SGHNT; CDR2 reads YYREEE (reference sequence). V shed 4 bases and J 0 bases; nucleotides not matched to a gene: 3. DNA of the CDR3: TGTGCCAGCAGCCGCGGACAGGCAACTAATGAAAAACTGTTTTTT. Translating it yields CASSRGQATNEKLFF.

The chain carries TRBV10-1 and TRBJ2-1; D not resolved. This CDR3 region has 13 residues. The germline gives CDR1 WNHNN, CDR2 SYGVQD (reference sequence). Trimming removed 6 bases from V and 1 base from J, with 7 bases in between. This CDR3 reads CASSLDSYNEQFF. CDR3 bases: TGCGCCAGCAGCCTAGATTCCTACAATGAGCAGTTCTTC.

V usage is TRBV14 and J usage is TRBJ1-1; D uncertain. The V and J ends lost 2 bases and 6 bases respectively, with 10 bases between them. Germline values: CDR1 SGHDN, CDR2 FVKESK. The CDR3 has 13 residues. CDR3 DNA sequence: TGTGCCAGCAGCCAAATGGCGGGGTCTGAAGCTTTCTTT. Amino acids: CASSQMAGSEAFF.

The chain links TRBV28 to TRBJ1-6, with no clear D. In germline, CDR1 is MDHEN, CDR2 SYDVKM. Trimming left V 7 bases short and J 8 bases short, with 15 bases between. This CDR3 is 14 amino acids long. The CDR3 nucleotides are TGTGCCAGCACCTACCAGGTTTGGGATTCACCCCTCCACTTT. It translates to CASTYQVWDSPLHF.

This clone appeared a few times. The chain links TRBV6-2 or TRBV6-3 to TRBJ2-1, with D unresolved. Germline V gives CDR1 MNHEY, CDR2 SVGEGT. V lost 4 bases and J 8 bases, leaving 9 bases between the germline ends. The CDR3 length is 12 residues. CDR3 sequence reads: CASSWTVHEQFF. The CDR3 nucleotides read TGTGCCAGCAGTTGGACGGTACATGAGCAGTTCTTC.

The chain has TRBV19 and TRBJ1-2; D possibly corresponds to TRBD1 (5 bases). This CDR3 contains 14 residues. Germline loops: CDR1 LNHDA, CDR2 SQIVND (reference sequence). V lost 6 bases, J lost 2 bases, and 13 bases lay in between. The CDR3 DNA sequence: TGTGCCAGTAGGCCCGACAGAAGGAACTATGGCTACACCTTC. Its translation is CASRPDRRNYGYTF.

The chain is built from TRBV20-1 and TRBJ1-2; D remains unclear. Between the trimmed V and J ends, which lost 6 bases and 5 bases, there was a span of 10 bases. CDR1 is DFQATT and CDR2 is SNEGSKA in the germline V gene (reference sequence). This CDR3 has 11 residues. The CDR3 is CSALGVYGYTF. CDR3 bases: TGCAGTGCCTTGGGTGTTTATGGCTACACCTTC.

This chain joins TRBV9 and TRBJ2-6; D is perhaps TRBD1 (5 bases). Germline CDR1 and CDR2: SGDLS and YYNGEE. Deletions cut 4 bases from V and 0 bases from J, with 17 bases between. The CDR3 runs to 18 residues. CDR3 sequence: CASSMRQHPSSGANVLTF. The CDR3 DNA sequence: TGTGCCAGCAGCATGCGACAGCACCCCTCCTCTGGGGCCAACGTCCTGACTTTC.

The J gene is TRBJ1-1, the V gene TRBV3-1 (or the pseudogene TRBV3-2), with D possibly being TRBD1 (5 bases). V gave up 0 bases and J gave up 4 bases, with 9 bases separating them. Germline values: CDR1 LGHDT, CDR2 YNNKEL (reference sequence). The CDR3 length is 14 residues. CDR3 in amino acids: CASSQERGVTEAFF. CDR3 nucleotides: TGTGCCAGCAGCCAAGAGCGGGGGGTCACTGAAGCTTTCTTT.

The chain recombines TRBV30 with TRBJ2-3, with D tentatively TRBD1 or TRBD2 (6 bases each). This CDR3 has 13 amino acids. Germline CDR1 is GTSNPN and CDR2 is SVGIG (reference sequence). V lost 4 bases and J lost 4, with 12 bases in between. CDR3: CAWTPGGPDTQYF. In nucleotides, the CDR3 is TGTGCCTGGACTCCCGGGGGCCCAGATACGCAGTATTTT.

The rearrangement uses TRBV28 and TRBJ2-2; D remains unclear. Per germline, CDR1 MDHEN and CDR2 SYDVKM. The CDR3 loop spans 13 amino acids. V gave up 5 bases and J gave up 6 bases, with 10 bases separating them. CDR3 protein: CASSASRPGELFF. CDR3 DNA sequence: TGTGCCAGCAGTGCTAGTCGCCCCGGGGAGCTGTTTTTT. Full variable domain (rest looked up from reference TRBV28 and TRBJ2-2): DVKVTQSSRYLVKRTGEKVFLECVQDMDHENMFWYRQDPGLGLRLIYFSYDVKMKEKGDIPEGYSVSREKKERFSLILESASTNQTSMYLCASSASRPGELFFGEGSRLTVL.

The J gene is TRBJ1-1, the V gene TRBV6-5, with D possibly being TRBD1 (5 bases). This CDR3 contains 14 residues. The V gene's germline CDR1 is MNHEY and CDR2 SVGAGI. The V and J ends lost 6 bases and 1 base respectively, with 12 bases between them. The CDR3 spells CASSPGRTNTEAFF. CDR3 sequence (DNA): TGTGCCAGCAGCCCGGGGCGGACGAACACTGAAGCTTTCTTT.

The gene calls are TRBV5-5 and TRBJ1-6; D gene unclear. Germline V lookup: CDR1 SGHKS, CDR2 YYEKEE (reference sequence). Trimming left V 0 bases short and J 3 bases short, with 7 bases between. CDR3 length: 15 residues. The CDR3 here is CASSLAGIYNSPLHF. CDR3 DNA sequence: TGTGCCAGCAGCTTGGCGGGGATCTATAATTCACCCCTCCACTTT.

CDR3 loop: CAINAGTNSYEQYF. The CDR3, as DNA: TGTGCCATCAACGCGGGGACTAACTCCTACGAGCAGTACTTC. This sequence joins TRBV10-3 and TRBJ2-7, with 7 positions matching TRBD2. The trim removed 7 bases at V and 0 bases at J, leaving 6 bases unmatched. The CDR3 contains 14 residues. Per germline, CDR1 ENHRY and CDR2 SYGVKD.

The V call is TRBV19, the J call TRBJ1-6; D remains ambiguous. CDR1 is LNHDA, CDR2 SQIVND, per germline (reference sequence). V was trimmed by 3 bases and J by 9 bases, leaving 12 bases between them. CDR3 length: 14 amino acids. As DNA, the CDR3 is TGTGCCAGTAGTATCTCTTTGCTGGGTTCACCCCTCCACTTT. It yields the protein CASSISLLGSPLHF.

This clone was recorded a few times. The chain couples TRBV4-2 to TRBJ1-6, with D unresolved. Germline V gene sequence: CDR1 LGHNA, CDR2 YNFKEQ. The CDR3 has 13 residues. The V and J ends lost 0 bases and 6 bases respectively, with 3 bases between them. The CDR3 is CASSQDINSPLHF. In DNA form, the CDR3 reads TGTGCCAGCAGCCAAGATATTAATTCACCCCTCCACTTT.

The V and J genes are TRBV2 and TRBJ2-3; TRBD1 or TRBD2 may be the D gene (5 bases each). CDR3 length: 16 amino acids. V lost 5 bases, J lost 5 bases, and 20 bases lay in between. Germline CDR1 is SNHLY and CDR2 is FYNNEI. CDR3 in DNA: TGTGCCAGCAGTCTCGTCTGGGACCTGGCCAGAGATACGCAGTATTTT. This encodes CASSLVWDLARDTQYF.

This clone was detected only once. J is TRBJ1-6 and V is TRBV10-3, with TRBD1 identical over 7 bases. CDR3 length: 13 residues. Germline loops: CDR1 ENHRY, CDR2 SYGVKD. With V trimmed by 8 bases and J by 9 bases, 7 bases remained unmatched. CDR3 nucleotide sequence: TGTGCCATCCACCGGGACAGAGTTTCACCCCTCCACTTT. Residues: CAIHRDRVSPLHF.

This chain uses TRBV7-2 with TRBJ2-1, with D uncertain. Germline V gene lookup returns CDR1 SGHTA and CDR2 FQGNSA. V gave up 0 bases and J gave up 2 bases, with 5 bases separating them. The length of the CDR3 is 14 residues. CDR3 sequence: CASSLAAAYNEQFF. The CDR3 nucleotides are TGTGCCAGCAGCTTAGCGGCAGCCTACAATGAGCAGTTCTTC.